The 19 T cell receptor beta chains below come from one sample, sequenced in a study of cytomegalovirus exposure and HLA in healthy donors (TCRdb year 2017). Receptors were amplified or captured by the immunoSEQ multiplex PCR assay. The multiplex PCR relied on a mix of 60 forward primers for TCR Vbeta segments and 13 reverse primers for TCR Jbeta segments. Imported from immuneACCESS, the table was reduced by TCRdb to in-frame sequences with V and J called. These copies leave out some clones; in studies compared against another copy, an unresolved V gene accounts for under half, and the cause of the remainder is not known. The sample table contains approximately 130,000 clones; only one count was recorded for about 83% of them. The ten largest account for more than 4.5% of the sample. Sequencing was done on a sample of PBMCs. The source is a woman aged 30 to 39 in good health and CMV-seronegative.

The chain is built from TRBV6-5 and TRBJ2-5; 7 bases fit TRBD1. With 7 bases clipped from V and 2 bases from J, the junction kept 4 bases outside the gene matches. In germline, CDR1 is MNHEY, CDR2 SVGAGI. The length of the CDR3 is 13 residues. CDR3 coding DNA: TGTGCCAGCAAACAGGGGCGGCAAGAGACCCAGTACTTC. Amino acids: CASKQGRQETQYF.

This sequence joins TRBV11-3 and TRBJ1-2; 8 positions match TRBD1. Germline V CDR1 and CDR2: SGHNT, YENEEA. The junction had 4 bases not matched to a gene; V was cut back by 1 base and J by 6 bases. CDR3 size: 14 residues. The CDR3 is CASSLVRGRDGYTF. The CDR3 DNA reads as TGTGCCAGCAGCTTAGTCAGGGGGCGCGATGGCTACACCTTC.

This rearrangement joins TRBV10-3 to TRBJ1-5; 9 bases fit TRBD1. Per germline, CDR1 ENHRY and CDR2 SYGVKD. The CDR3 runs 19 residues. J lost 2 bases, V lost 0 bases, and 11 bases had no gene match. CDR3 DNA sequence: TGTGCCATCAGTGAGTCCCACCCGGGACAGGGTGGCGGCAATCAGCCCCAGCATTTT. As protein: CAISESHPGQGGGNQPQHF.

This chain links TRBV18 with TRBJ1-3; no definite D call. The V gene's germline CDR1 is KGHSH and CDR2 LQKENI. CDR3 length: 16 amino acids. V shed 2 bases and J shed 2 bases, with 13 bases lying between them. The CDR3 nucleotides read TGTGCCAGCTCACCAGCGGACTTATCTGCTGGAAACACCATATATTTT. This gives the protein CASSPADLSAGNTIYF. The variable domain in full, with the rest retrieved from reference TRBV18 and TRBJ1-3, is NAGVMQNPRHLVRRRGQEARLRCSPMKGHSHVYWYRQLPEEGLKFMVYLQKENIIDESGMPKERFSAEFPKEGPSILRIQQVVRGDSAAYFCASSPADLSAGNTIYFGEGSWLTVV.

The chain is built from TRBV4-3 and TRBJ2-5; TRBD1 matches at 7 bases. V lost 1 base, J lost 5 bases, and 7 bases stayed unmatched. The germline V gene has CDR1 LGHNA and CDR2 YSLEER. The CDR3 runs to 15 residues. In DNA, the CDR3 is TGCGCCAGCAGCCAAGTATTGACAGGGCCGGAGACCCAGTACTTC. Amino acid sequence: CASSQVLTGPETQYF.

CDR3 DNA sequence: TGCGCCAGCAGCCAAATGGTACCCGGGAGCTCCTATAATTCACCCCTCCACTTT. Protein product: CASSQMVPGSSYNSPLHF. V usage is TRBV4-1 and J usage is TRBJ1-6; no clear D gene. The V gene lost 2 bases and the J gene lost 0 bases, with 14 bases spanning the gap. The germline gives CDR1 MGHRA, CDR2 YSYEKL. The CDR3 has 18 residues.

The DNA of the CDR3 is TGTGCCAGTAGTCCCGGGACAGGGGCCGTAATCGGCTATGGCTACACCTTC. Amino acid sequence: CASSPGTGAVIGYGYTF. The chain employs TRBV19 and TRBJ1-2; 10 bases map to TRBD1. CDR1 and CDR2 (germline): LNHDA, SQIVND (reference sequence). This CDR3 is built from 17 residues. The ends lost 5 bases at V and 4 bases at J; junction bases unmatched: 13.

The chain has TRBV28 and TRBJ1-2; D perhaps matches TRBD1 (5 bases). Trimming removed 6 bases at V and 2 bases at J, with 10 bases between. CDR3 size: 13 residues. CDR1 and CDR2 from the germline V gene are MDHEN and SYDVKM. CDR3: CASSQDTNYGYTF. The CDR3 DNA sequence: TGTGCCAGCAGCCAGGACACGAACTATGGCTACACCTTC.

The V gene is TRBV4-1, the J gene TRBJ2-1; D is ambiguous. The CDR3 has 14 amino acids. Germline assignment: CDR1 MGHRA and CDR2 YSYEKL. Trimming took 1 base from V and 7 from J, leaving 11 bases between them. The CDR3 loop reads CASSQGLGRNEQFF. For the CDR3, the DNA is TGCGCCAGCAGCCAAGGGCTAGGCCGGAATGAGCAGTTCTTC.

The chain has TRBV5-1 and TRBJ2-3, with TRBD1 matching 7 bases. In germline, CDR1 is SGHRS, CDR2 YFSETQ. With 5 bases clipped from V and 3 bases from J, the junction kept 6 bases outside the gene matches. This CDR3 has 14 amino acids. The CDR3 region has the DNA TGCGCCAGCAGAACGGGACAGCTAACAGATACGCAGTATTTT. It is translated as CASRTGQLTDTQYF.

The chain couples TRBV2 to TRBJ1-1; no reliable D call. Looked up from germline, CDR1 is SNHLY and CDR2 is FYNNEI. The CDR3 extends over 14 amino acids. V lost 2 bases and J 0 bases, leaving 7 bases between the germline ends. The CDR3 coding sequence is TGTGCCAGCAGTGAACGCCACTTGAACACTGAAGCTTTCTTT. Protein sequence: CASSERHLNTEAFF.

This clone was picked up a small number of times. The genes are TRBV19 and TRBJ1-3; 9 bases line up with TRBD1. The CDR3 runs to 14 residues. Trimming took 10 bases from V and 0 from J; bases not matched to a gene: 4. Germline CDR1 is LNHDA and CDR2 is SQIVND (reference sequence). In DNA form, the CDR3 reads TGTGCCACCGGGACAGGGAGCTCTGGAAACACCATATATTTT. Translated, it gives CATGTGSSGNTIYF.

The rearrangement links TRBV28 to TRBJ2-5; 10 bases fit TRBD2. The DNA matches TRBJ2-7 better at its end, which makes the J call doubtful. Germline lookup yields CDR1 MDHEN and CDR2 SYDVKM. This CDR3 is 15 amino acids long. CDR3 in DNA: TGTGCCAGCAGCCGAGGACTAGCGGCTACCTACGAGCAGTACTTC. Amino acids: CASSRGLAATYEQYF.

This chain connects TRBV15 to TRBJ1-5, with no clear D. The CDR3 spans 16 residues. The V end lost 0 bases, the J end lost 5 bases, and 14 bases lay between the germline ends. The germline CDR1 and CDR2 sequences are LNHNV and YYDKDF (reference sequence). The chain's CDR3 is CATSRDRSDIHQPQHF. CDR3 nucleotide sequence: TGTGCCACCAGCAGAGATCGCTCCGACATACATCAGCCCCAGCATTTT.

The genes are TRBV5-4 and TRBJ2-3, with no clear D. Germline-derived CDR1 and CDR2 are SGHNT and YYREEE (reference sequence). The V and J ends lost 1 base and 1 base respectively, with 10 bases between them. This CDR3 has 15 amino acids. CDR3 region: CASSLSGVGTDTQYF. CDR3 DNA: TGTGCCAGCAGCTTGAGTGGAGTTGGCACAGATACGCAGTATTTT.

The chain recombines TRBV29-1 with TRBJ1-2; 7 nucleotides line up with TRBD1. Trimming took 5 bases from V and 4 from J; bases not matched to a gene: 7. The CDR3 runs 13 residues. The germline CDR1 and CDR2 sequences are SQVTM and ANQGSEA. CDR3 sequence reads: CSVPTTGAYGYTF. CDR3 nucleotides: TGCAGCGTTCCTACCACAGGGGCCTATGGCTACACCTTC.

This rearrangement joins TRBV7-2 to TRBJ2-7; TRBD2 is a possible D gene (5 bases). The CDR3 is 13 amino acids. Germline values: CDR1 SGHTA, CDR2 FQGNSA. V lost 5 bases, J lost 7 bases, and 15 bases lay in between. The DNA for the CDR3 is TGTGCCAGCAGCCGAGGGCCGTCGGGTGAGCAGTACTTC. It encodes CASSRGPSGEQYF.

The V gene is TRBV5-1, the J gene TRBJ2-5; 8 positions agree with TRBD1. Looked up from germline, CDR1 is SGHRS and CDR2 is YFSETQ. The CDR3 is 15 residues long. J was trimmed by 3 bases and V by 4 bases; bases with no gene match: 8. The CDR3 DNA reads TGCGCCAGCAGCGTCCCACAGGGGGAGGAAGAGACCCAGTACTTC. This sequence encodes CASSVPQGEEETQYF.

The rearrangement links TRBV5-4 to TRBJ1-1; D is uncertain. From germline, CDR1 is SGHNT and CDR2 YYREEE (reference sequence). Trimming took off 6 bases at V and 0 bases at J, with 18 bases between the two ends. The CDR3 consists of 16 residues. The CDR3, as DNA: TGTGCCAGCACCTCCCTAGCGGGCAGCTTGAACACTGAAGCTTTCTTT. This encodes CASTSLAGSLNTEAFF.